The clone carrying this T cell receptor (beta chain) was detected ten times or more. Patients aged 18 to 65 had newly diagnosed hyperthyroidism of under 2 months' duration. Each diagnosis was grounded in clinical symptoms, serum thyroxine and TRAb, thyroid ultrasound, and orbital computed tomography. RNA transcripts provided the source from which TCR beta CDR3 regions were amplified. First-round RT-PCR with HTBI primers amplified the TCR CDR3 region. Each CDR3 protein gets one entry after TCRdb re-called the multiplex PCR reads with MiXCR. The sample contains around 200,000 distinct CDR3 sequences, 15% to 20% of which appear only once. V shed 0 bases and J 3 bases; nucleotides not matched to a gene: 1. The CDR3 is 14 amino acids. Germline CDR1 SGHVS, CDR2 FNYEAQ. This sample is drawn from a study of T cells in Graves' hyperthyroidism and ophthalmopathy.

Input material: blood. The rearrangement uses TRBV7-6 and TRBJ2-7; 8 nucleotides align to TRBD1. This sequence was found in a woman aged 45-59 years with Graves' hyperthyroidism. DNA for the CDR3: TGTGCCAGCAGCTTAGCGGGACAGGTCTACGAGCAGTACTTC. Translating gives CASSLAGQVYEQYF.